This TCR beta chain was recovered during a study of OX40 agonist ivuxolimab in advanced cancers. CDR3 length: 15 amino acids. The V gene lost 4 bases and the J gene lost 0 bases, with 13 bases spanning the gap. The V gene's germline CDR1 is LNHDA and CDR2 SQIVND (reference sequence). Only in-frame clones appear in the TCRdb table, and some are missing; sequencing was by immunoSEQ multiplex PCR. The table includes roughly 67,000 clones, around 87% detected once. The source is an adult with an advanced solid tumor such as melanoma, head and neck, liver or kidney cancer. This chain links TRBV19 with TRBJ2-7, with D perhaps TRBD1 (6 bases). This specimen was CD4+ or CD8+ T cells sorted from blood, taken in a trial of the OX40 agonist ivuxolimab. The CDR3 reads CASSNGQLISYEQYF. In DNA, the CDR3 is TGTGCCAGTAGTAACGGACAGCTAATCTCCTACGAGCAGTACTTC.